These 32 T cell receptor beta chains were sequenced from one sample in a study of response to subunit inactivated influenza vaccine. MiXCR, applied by TCRdb to the RT-PCR reads, yields one record per CDR3 protein. The data contain approximately 490,000 distinct CDR3 sequences, approximately 7.2% of them singletons. Sequencing used PBMCs from blood, obtained roughly 24 months after vaccination. The receptors originated from a man aged 50-75 years who received an inactivated influenza vaccine.

This clonotype was seen ten or more times. This chain connects TRBV20-1 to TRBJ2-7, with D hard to call. V lost 6 bases and J 6 bases, leaving 12 bases between the germline ends. The CDR3 length is 11 residues. The germline V gene has CDR1 DFQATT and CDR2 SNEGSKA (reference sequence). Written as DNA, the CDR3 is TGCAGTGCGCAAAGGCGCCTCGAGCAGTACTTC. It codes for CSAQRRLEQYF.

This clonotype has a count of ten or more. This rearrangement joins TRBV7-9 to TRBJ2-7; D may be TRBD1 (6 bases). The V end lost 1 base, the J end lost 3 bases, and 13 bases lay between the germline ends. Germline-derived CDR1 and CDR2 are SEHNR and FQNEAQ (reference sequence). The CDR3 has 15 amino acids. The CDR3 DNA reads TGTGCCAGCAGCTTAGTTGGGGGCAGGAACTACGAGCAGTACTTC. Translation gives CASSLVGGRNYEQYF.

This clonotype was observed at least ten times. V gene TRBV20-1 combines with J gene TRBJ2-2, with D perhaps being TRBD1 or TRBD2 (5 bases each). Trimming shortened V by 5 bases and J by 4 bases, and 14 bases separated the two germline ends. CDR1 DFQATT and CDR2 SNEGSKA come from the germline V gene (reference sequence). The CDR3 loop spans 14 amino acids. The CDR3 loop reads CSADGTLGTGELFF. In nucleotides, the CDR3 is TGCAGTGCTGACGGGACCCTGGGCACCGGGGAGCTGTTTTTT.

The genes are TRBV20-1 and TRBJ2-4; TRBD2 matches at 8 bases. V lost 2 bases and J lost 0; bases outside the gene matches: 9. The V gene's germline CDR1 is DFQATT and CDR2 SNEGSKA (reference sequence). This CDR3 is built from 17 residues. The CDR3 nucleotides read TGCAGTGCTAGATTCGTCGGGGGGGCTGTAGCCAAAAACATTCAGTACTTC. This codes for CSARFVGGAVAKNIQYF.

This clonotype was recorded a few times. The genes are TRBV2 and TRBJ2-7; no definite D call. The CDR3 is made up of 12 amino acids. Per germline, CDR1 SNHLY and CDR2 FYNNEI. V shed 6 bases and J shed 1 base, with 7 bases lying between them. The CDR3 reads CASRPMSYEQYF. As DNA, the CDR3 is TGTGCCAGCAGGCCGATGTCCTACGAGCAGTACTTC. Using reference TRBV2 and TRBJ2-7 for the parts outside the CDR3, the full variable domain is EPEVTQTPSHQVTQMGQEVILRCVPISNHLYFYWYRQILGQKVEFLVSFYNNEISEKSEIFDDQFSVERPDGSNFTLKIRSTKLEDSAMYFCASRPMSYEQYFGPGTRLTVT.

This clonotype was counted many times. The V call is TRBV28, the J call TRBJ2-7; D is undetermined. The CDR3 contains 12 residues. With 7 bases removed from V and 3 bases from J, the gap between germline ends came to 10 bases. Germline V gives CDR1 MDHEN, CDR2 SYDVKM. In DNA form, the CDR3 reads TGTGCCAGCATCTCAGGTGACTACGAGCAGTACTTC. Its translation: CASISGDYEQYF.

Only a few counts were recorded for this clonotype. The rearrangement uses TRBV24-1 and TRBJ2-3; TRBD1 matches at 10 bases. Per germline, CDR1 KGHDR and CDR2 SFDVKD. The CDR3 sequence is 18 residues long. Trimming at V came to 4 bases and at J to 1 base, leaving 10 bases not matched to a gene. CDR3 DNA: TGTGCCACCAGTGACTCGGGACAGGGGATCGCGGGCACAGATACGCAGTATTTT. Translation: CATSDSGQGIAGTDTQYF.

The table lists this clonotype with many counts. This chain joins TRBV7-3 and TRBJ2-3; 7 bases map to TRBD2. This CDR3 is built from 14 residues. Per germline, CDR1 SGHTA and CDR2 FQGTGA. The trim removed 5 bases at V and 1 base at J, leaving 3 bases unmatched. The CDR3 protein is CASSPTSGTDTQYF. In nucleotides, the CDR3 is TGTGCCAGCAGCCCTACTAGCGGCACAGATACGCAGTATTTT.

This clonotype was seen at least ten times. The chain has TRBV28 and TRBJ2-7; 10 bases line up with TRBD1. Per the germline V gene, CDR1 is MDHEN and CDR2 is SYDVKM. CDR3 length equals 15 residues. Losses at the gene ends were 3 bases for V and 2 bases for J; bases not matched to a gene: 4. The CDR3 loop reads CASSFGDRGTYEQYF. In DNA form, the CDR3 reads TGTGCCAGCAGTTTTGGGGACAGGGGCACCTACGAGCAGTACTTC.

There are many counts of this clonotype. The rearrangement links TRBV20-1 to TRBJ2-3; D ambiguous. Between the trimmed V and J ends, which lost 0 bases and 0 bases, there was a span of 13 bases. This CDR3 comprises 16 residues. Germline-derived CDR1 and CDR2 are DFQATT and SNEGSKA (reference sequence). CDR3 sequence reads: CSARDLSLESTDTQYF. CDR3 bases: TGCAGTGCTAGAGATCTCAGCTTGGAAAGCACAGATACGCAGTATTTT.

This clonotype was seen many times. The chain links TRBV10-3 to TRBJ1-1; unclear D gene. Between the trimmed V and J ends, which lost 6 bases and 1 base, there was a span of 9 bases. The CDR3 is made up of 13 amino acids. Germline-derived CDR1 and CDR2 are ENHRY and SYGVKD. The CDR3 DNA is TGTGCCATCAGAGGGCGGGAGAACACTGAAGCTTTCTTT. It is translated as CAIRGRENTEAFF.

The V gene is TRBV7-2, the J gene TRBJ2-1, with TRBD2 matching 12 bases. Trimming at V came to 0 bases and at J to 3 bases, leaving 6 bases not matched to a gene. The germline gives CDR1 SGHTA, CDR2 FQGNSA. This CDR3 has 18 amino acids. DNA for the CDR3: TGTGCCAGCAGCTTAGCCCCTAGCGGGGGGGTTCTCTACAATGAGCAGTTCTTC. Protein product: CASSLAPSGGVLYNEQFF.

DNA of the CDR3: TGCAGCGCAGCCGGGACTAGCGGGAGCAACACAGATACGCAGTATTTT. It yields the protein CSAAGTSGSNTDTQYF. V is TRBV29-1 and J is TRBJ2-3; TRBD2 matches at 14 bases. The CDR3 spans 16 residues. With 7 bases clipped from V and 2 bases from J, the junction kept 8 bases outside the gene matches. Germline V lookup: CDR1 SQVTM, CDR2 ANQGSEA.

In this sample, this clonotype turned up many times. This chain links TRBV28 with TRBJ2-2, with unresolved D. The germline CDR1 and CDR2 sequences are MDHEN and SYDVKM. This CDR3 spans 12 amino acids. The V and J ends lost 2 bases and 9 bases respectively, with 7 bases between them. The CDR3 protein is CASSLKGWELFF. CDR3 sequence (DNA): TGTGCCAGCAGTTTAAAAGGGTGGGAGCTGTTTTTT.

The genes are TRBV18 and TRBJ2-3, with D possibly matching TRBD1 (5 bases). The ends were cut back, 3 bases at V and 6 bases at J, with 13 bases in the middle. The CDR3 is 14 residues long. Per the germline V gene, CDR1 is KGHSH and CDR2 is LQKENI. The CDR3 coding sequence is TGTGCCAGCTCACCCCACAGCAAGGGGGATACGCAGTATTTT. Protein: CASSPHSKGDTQYF.

This clonotype was counted a few times. The J gene is TRBJ2-7, the V gene TRBV29-1, with TRBD2 matching over 9 bases. V lost 5 bases and J lost 2; bases outside the gene matches: 7. This CDR3 contains 14 residues. Germline assignment: CDR1 SQVTM and CDR2 ANQGSEA. The CDR3 spells CSVSRTSAPYEQYF. The DNA of the CDR3 is TGCAGCGTTTCGAGGACTAGCGCGCCCTACGAGCAGTACTTC.

This rearrangement joins TRBV7-6 to TRBJ2-2, with 15 bases identical to TRBD2. Germline V CDR1 and CDR2: SGHVS, FNYEAQ. V shed 4 bases, J shed 0 bases, and the junction held 6 bases outside the gene matches. CDR3 size: 19 residues. CDR3 sequence reads: CASSYRTSGRESNTGELFF. The CDR3 nucleotides are TGTGCCAGCAGCTACCGGACTAGCGGGAGGGAATCGAACACCGGGGAGCTGTTTTTT.

This clonotype has only a few counts. J is TRBJ2-5 and V is TRBV2; a weak D match, TRBD1 (5 bases). Trimming stripped 5 bases from V and 5 bases from J, with 15 bases between. Germline V gene lookup returns CDR1 SNHLY and CDR2 FYNNEI. The CDR3 has 14 amino acids. The CDR3 DNA reads TGTGCCAGCAGTCTAGGGGTTCTCCAGGAGACCCAGTACTTC. Translated, it gives CASSLGVLQETQYF. Variable domain in full (rest from reference TRBV2 and TRBJ2-5): EPEVTQTPSHQVTQMGQEVILRCVPISNHLYFYWYRQILGQKVEFLVSFYNNEISEKSEIFDDQFSVERPDGSNFTLKIRSTKLEDSAMYFCASSLGVLQETQYFGPGTRLLVL.

This clonotype was counted a few times. The rearrangement joins TRBV18 to TRBJ1-1; D may be TRBD1 (5 bases). The CDR3 has 13 amino acids. Per germline, CDR1 KGHSH and CDR2 LQKENI. V shed 1 base and J shed 10 bases, with 13 bases lying between them. Here the CDR3 reads CASSPLRGDTAFF. The CDR3 coding sequence is TGTGCCAGCTCACCACTACGGGGCGATACAGCTTTCTTT.

The V gene is TRBV5-5, the J gene TRBJ2-7; D is unresolved. The CDR3 extends over 13 amino acids. Germline CDR1 SGHKS, CDR2 YYEKEE (reference sequence). Trimming took 0 bases from V and 1 from J, leaving 5 bases between them. CDR3: CASSLVPSYEQYF. The CDR3 coding sequence is TGTGCCAGCAGCTTGGTTCCTTCCTACGAGCAGTACTTC.

This clonotype was seen repeatedly, ten times or more. In DNA, the CDR3 is TGTGCCAGCAGTAAGGGGGCGGATACGCAGTATTTT. Translation: CASSKGADTQYF. The chain links TRBV3-1 to TRBJ2-3; TRBD1 matches 7 bases. CDR3 length: 12 residues. The V gene end was trimmed by 6 bases and the J gene end by 6 bases; junction bases not matched to a gene: 3. The germline CDR1 and CDR2 sequences are LGHDT and YNNKEL (reference sequence).

This clonotype was seen many times. The V call is TRBV20-1, the J call TRBJ1-1; 9 bases match TRBD1. CDR1 is DFQATT, CDR2 SNEGSKA, per germline (reference sequence). The CDR3 extends over 14 amino acids. V trimming: 3 bases; J trimming: 4 bases; junction bases outside the gene matches: 6. CDR3 protein: CSARDRGYGTEAFF. Here the CDR3 DNA reads TGCAGTGCTAGGGACAGGGGTTATGGCACTGAAGCTTTCTTT.

V is TRBV7-8 and J is TRBJ2-2; no clear D. Between the trimmed V and J ends, which lost 1 base and 2 bases, there was a span of 14 bases. The CDR3 loop spans 17 amino acids. Germline assignment: CDR1 SGHVS and CDR2 FQNEAQ. The CDR3 region is CASSLGKGTGNTGELFF. DNA for the CDR3: TGTGCCAGCAGCTTAGGGAAGGGAACGGGCAACACCGGGGAGCTGTTTTTT.

This clonotype was observed a handful of times. The chain employs TRBV7-9 and TRBJ2-4, with a possible D match to TRBD1 (6 bases). CDR3 length: 17 amino acids. From germline, CDR1 is SEHNR and CDR2 FQNEAQ (reference sequence). V lost 6 bases to trimming and J lost 3 bases, with 21 bases between them. The CDR3 DNA sequence: TGTGCCAGCAGTTCGCCCTTGGAGACAGGAATCAAAAACATTCAGTACTTC. This codes for CASSSPLETGIKNIQYF.

In its sample, this clonotype was seen many times. The chain combines TRBV7-9 with TRBJ2-2; D uncertain. This CDR3 is built from 17 residues. The germline V and J ends were trimmed by 3 bases and 4 bases, with 18 bases remaining between them. Germline CDR1 is SEHNR and CDR2 is FQNEAQ (reference sequence). In DNA, the CDR3 is TGTGCCAGCAGCTTCCCCCGTTCTAAACCGGGCACCGGGGAGCTGTTTTTT. Translating gives CASSFPRSKPGTGELFF.

This clonotype appeared a single time. The chain recombines TRBV4-2 with TRBJ2-1; D is possibly TRBD1 or TRBD2 (5 bases each). Trimming pared 1 base from V and 2 bases from J, leaving 15 bases between. The CDR3 length is 17 residues. Germline CDR1 LGHNA, CDR2 YNFKEQ. The CDR3 reads CASSQAAGTNPYNEQFF. The CDR3 DNA is TGTGCCAGCAGCCAAGCGGCAGGGACCAATCCCTACAATGAGCAGTTCTTC.

This clonotype has a handful of counts. At one end the junction does not follow the germline gene, possibly because of a read error. This chain's CDR3 is CACSYRTSGVFSTDTQYF. DNA for the CDR3: TGTGCCTGCAGCTATCGGACTAGCGGGGTCTTTAGCACAGATACGCAGTATTTT. V usage is TRBV12-3 or TRBV12-4 and J usage is TRBJ2-3; TRBD2 agrees at 12 bases. The CDR3 is 18 residues long.

This clonotype was seen at least ten times. This sequence joins TRBV7-9 and TRBJ2-1; perhaps D is TRBD1 or TRBD2 (5 bases each). Trimming took off 4 bases at V and 5 bases at J, with 12 bases between the two ends. From germline, CDR1 is SEHNR and CDR2 FQNEAQ (reference sequence). The CDR3 length is 14 residues. The chain's CDR3 is CASSSGTGNNEQFF. For the CDR3, the DNA is TGTGCCAGCAGCTCCGGGACGGGGAACAATGAGCAGTTCTTC.

The gene calls are TRBV7-2 and TRBJ2-5, with 14 bases that match TRBD2. V gave up 10 bases and J gave up 2 bases; unmatched junction bases: 3. The CDR3 has 14 residues. Germline V gives CDR1 SGHTA, CDR2 FQGNSA. CDR3 protein: CATGLAGGQETQYF. The CDR3 DNA is TGTGCCACCGGACTAGCGGGGGGACAAGAGACCCAGTACTTC.

This clonotype turned up a few times. The chain uses TRBV20-1 and TRBJ2-2; D perhaps matches TRBD2 (6 bases). Germline CDR1 and CDR2: DFQATT and SNEGSKA (reference sequence). The CDR3 has 15 amino acids. Trimming pared 5 bases from V and 4 bases from J, leaving 17 bases between. CDR3 amino acids: CSAPLGGMRTGELFF. CDR3 DNA sequence: TGCAGTGCTCCTCTTGGAGGGATGCGCACCGGGGAGCTGTTTTTT.

Only a few counts were recorded for this clonotype. This chain joins TRBV11-2 and TRBJ2-6; D is unclear. The CDR3 is made up of 15 amino acids. Trimming took 4 bases from V and 2 from J, leaving 9 bases between them. CDR1 SGHAT and CDR2 FQNNGV come from the germline V gene. CDR3 protein: CASSWADPGANVLTF. CDR3 in DNA: TGTGCCAGCAGCTGGGCAGACCCTGGGGCCAACGTCCTGACTTTC. Using reference TRBV11-2 and TRBJ2-6 for the parts outside the CDR3, the full variable domain is EAGVAQSPRYKIIEKRQSVAFWCNPISGHATLYWYQQILGQGPKLLIQFQNNGVVDDSQLPKDRFSAERLKGVDSTLKIQPAKLEDSAVYLCASSWADPGANVLTFGAGSRLTVL.

This clonotype was seen repeatedly, ten times or more. The J gene is TRBJ1-2, the V gene TRBV28; no clear D gene. Germline V gives CDR1 MDHEN, CDR2 SYDVKM. The CDR3 has 15 residues. The germline V and J ends were trimmed by 8 bases and 2 bases, with 18 bases remaining between them. CDR3: CASVKPAFKNYGYTF. DNA of the CDR3: TGTGCCAGCGTAAAGCCAGCCTTCAAAAACTATGGCTACACCTTC.